What follows are 9 T cell receptor beta chains derived from one specimen sequenced in a study of T cell repertoires in cytomegalovirus infection. These receptors have no identified antigens. TCRdb recomputed calls from the reads with MiXCR, one row per CDR3 protein. This table has roughly 78,000 distinct CDR3 sequences, 40% appearing once. The sequences come from CD8+ T cells from cultured PBMCs, collected from culture after CMV antigen stimulation. Receptors were obtained from a human donor in good health (CMV status not recorded). Some clones in this sample may be carry-over from other donors' samples.

V usage is TRBV4-1 and J usage is TRBJ2-2; no clear D. Between the trimmed V and J ends, which lost 1 base and 1 base, there was a span of 4 bases. CDR1 MGHRA and CDR2 YSYEKL come from the germline V gene. This CDR3 spans 14 amino acids. The CDR3 bases are TGCGCCAGCAGCCAAGCACAGAACACCGGGGAGCTGTTTTTT. As protein: CASSQAQNTGELFF.

The chain uses TRBV6-5 and TRBJ2-1; D uncertain. CDR3 length: 13 amino acids. Trimming took off 0 bases at V and 8 bases at J, with 8 bases between the two ends. Germline V CDR1 and CDR2: MNHEY, SVGAGI. This chain's CDR3 is CASSYSTLDEQFF. CDR3 nucleotides: TGTGCCAGCAGTTACTCGACTCTGGATGAGCAGTTCTTC.

The chain couples TRBV4-1 to TRBJ2-1, with D possibly being TRBD2 (5 bases). V was cut by 1 base and J by 5 bases, with 15 bases left in between. Germline V gene sequence: CDR1 MGHRA, CDR2 YSYEKL. The length of the CDR3 is 16 residues. DNA of the CDR3: TGCGCCAGCAGCCAAGGACTATGGACGGGGAACAATGAGCAGTTCTTC. It is translated as CASSQGLWTGNNEQFF.

The V and J genes are TRBV6-5 and TRBJ2-5; no reliable D call. The CDR3 length is 15 residues. Germline CDR1 reads MNHEY; CDR2 reads SVGAGI. Trimming left V 5 bases short and J 1 base short, with 14 bases between. The CDR3 is CASSLEVAAQETQYF. CDR3 nucleotides: TGTGCCAGCAGTCTCGAGGTCGCCGCCCAAGAGACCCAGTACTTC.

V usage is TRBV5-5 and J usage is TRBJ1-1, with 8 positions matching TRBD1. V shed 2 bases and J 8 bases; nucleotides not matched to a gene: 5. The CDR3 runs to 13 residues. Germline loops: CDR1 SGHKS, CDR2 YYEKEE (reference sequence). For the CDR3, the DNA is TGTGCCAGCAGCTTAGCCCGGACAGGGGAAGCTTTCTTT. It encodes CASSLARTGEAFF.

The table lists this clonotype with a few counts. One junction end does not reproduce the germline sequence, and a read error may be involved. This chain connects TRBV4-1 to TRBJ1-1; D uncertain. The CDR3 spans 17 residues. CDR1 and CDR2 (germline): MGHRA, YSYEKL. The chain's CDR3 is CASSQDPAAGMNTEAFF. The CDR3 region has the DNA TGTGCCAGCAGCCAAGATCCCGCGGCGGGAATGAACACTGAAGCTTTCTTT.

The rearrangement uses TRBV29-1 and TRBJ1-5; no definite D call. This CDR3 spans 14 amino acids. Germline CDR1 and CDR2: SQVTM and ANQGSEA. Trimming removed 0 bases at V and 0 bases at J, with 6 bases between. CDR3 DNA sequence: TGCAGCGTTGAAGAACCAGATAGCAATCAGCCCCAGCATTTT. Encoded protein: CSVEEPDSNQPQHF.

The chain employs TRBV4-1 and TRBJ1-1; no clear D gene. V dropped 0 bases and J dropped 8 bases, with 16 bases sitting between them. The germline CDR1 and CDR2 sequences are MGHRA and YSYEKL. The CDR3 consists of 15 residues. The CDR3 sequence is CASSQDLGIEEEAFF. In DNA form, the CDR3 reads TGCGCCAGCAGCCAAGATCTGGGCATAGAAGAAGAAGCTTTCTTT.

The rearrangement joins TRBV6-2 or TRBV6-3 to TRBJ1-5; TRBD1 is a possible D gene (6 bases). Trimming left V 6 bases short and J 13 bases short, with 13 bases between. Germline CDR1 reads MNHEY; CDR2 reads SVGEGT. The CDR3 loop spans 11 amino acids. The CDR3 DNA follows: TGTGCCAGCAGCGGACAGCGCATTCAGCATTTT. Translated: CASSGQRIQHF.